A selection of T cell receptor beta chains follows, all from one sample in a study of beta chain features in type 1 diabetes. Sequenced by immunoSEQ multiplex PCR; TCRdb stores in-frame clones only, minus some. The table lists around 150,000 clones, over 55% of them singletons. Input material: naive CD4+ T cells from blood. The source is a man aged 30 to 45 with type 1 diabetes. CDR3s include the opening cysteine and the closing phenylalanine or tryptophan. The order of the fields is D gene, J gene, V gene, clone size, CDR3 protein, CDR3 DNA. The D gene is left open where the match is weak. Rows give clone size only sometimes, using once, few, many, or a class for an expanded clone.

d_call: .; j_call: TRBJ2-3; v_call: TRBV7-2; clone_size: .; cdr3_aa: CASSSSGASTDTQYF; cdr3_nt: TGTGCCAGCAGCTCTTCGGGGGCAAGCACAGATACGCAGTATTTT
d_call: .; j_call: TRBJ2-1; v_call: TRBV5-1; clone_size: .; cdr3_aa: CASSGGPDESYNEQFF; cdr3_nt: TGCGCCAGCAGCGGAGGACCAGACGAGAGCTACAATGAGCAGTTCTTC
d_call: .; j_call: TRBJ2-7; v_call: TRBV5-1; clone_size: few; cdr3_aa: CASNSDSSYEQYF; cdr3_nt: TGCGCCAGCAACTCGGACAGCTCCTACGAGCAGTACTTC
d_call: TRBD1; j_call: TRBJ1-2; v_call: TRBV30; clone_size: .; cdr3_aa: CAWSRQGGPSGYTF; cdr3_nt: TGTGCCTGGAGTAGACAGGGGGGACCTAGTGGCTACACCTTC
d_call: TRBD2; j_call: TRBJ2-3; v_call: TRBV18; clone_size: .; cdr3_aa: CASSLALGLADTQYF; cdr3_nt: TGTGCCAGCTCACTGGCCCTCGGACTAGCTGATACGCAGTATTTT
d_call: .; j_call: TRBJ2-4; v_call: TRBV29-1; clone_size: .; cdr3_aa: CSVRTYKNIQYF; cdr3_nt: TGCAGCGTCCGGACCTACAAAAACATTCAGTACTTC
d_call: .; j_call: TRBJ2-7; v_call: TRBV10-3; clone_size: once; cdr3_aa: CAISESAPSEQYF; cdr3_nt: TGTGCCATCAGTGAGTCGGCTCCCAGCGAGCAGTACTTC
d_call: .; j_call: TRBJ2-1; v_call: TRBV19; clone_size: .; cdr3_aa: CASSISGLTSNEQFF; cdr3_nt: TGTGCCAGTAGTATTTCGGGACTTACCTCCAATGAGCAGTTCTTC
d_call: .; j_call: TRBJ1-6; v_call: TRBV28; clone_size: .; cdr3_aa: CASSLGQGNSPLHF; cdr3_nt: TGTGCCAGCAGTTTAGGGCAGGGGAATTCACCCCTCCACTTT
d_call: .; j_call: TRBJ2-5; v_call: TRBV7-6; clone_size: .; cdr3_aa: CASSLSRETQYF; cdr3_nt: TGTGCCAGCAGCTTATCGAGAGAGACCCAGTACTTC
d_call: .; j_call: TRBJ1-5; v_call: TRBV30; clone_size: .; cdr3_aa: CAWSVLAGNQPQHF; cdr3_nt: TGTGCCTGGAGTGTACTGGCAGGCAATCAGCCCCAGCATTTT
d_call: .; j_call: TRBJ1-1; v_call: TRBV6-5; clone_size: .; cdr3_aa: CASSYSFRDGQAFF; cdr3_nt: TGTGCCAGCAGTTACTCGTTCCGAGACGGTCAAGCTTTCTTT
d_call: .; j_call: TRBJ2-1; v_call: TRBV7-8; clone_size: .; cdr3_aa: CASSLAQGDTYNEQFF; cdr3_nt: TGTGCCAGCAGTCTCGCTCAGGGTGATACCTACAATGAGCAGTTCTTC
d_call: .; j_call: TRBJ2-5; v_call: TRBV29-1; clone_size: once; cdr3_aa: CSDRVETQYF; cdr3_nt: TGCAGCGACAGGGTAGAGACCCAGTACTTC
d_call: TRBD2; j_call: TRBJ2-5; v_call: TRBV7-2; clone_size: once; cdr3_aa: CASSFDMPGLAGGGLTQYF; cdr3_nt: TGTGCCAGCAGCTTCGATATGCCGGGACTAGCGGGGGGAGGTTTGACCCAGTACTTC
d_call: .; j_call: TRBJ2-7; v_call: TRBV7-9; clone_size: .; cdr3_aa: CASSFRDNYEQYF; cdr3_nt: TGTGCCAGCAGCTTCCGGGACAACTACGAGCAGTACTTC
d_call: .; j_call: TRBJ2-3; v_call: TRBV7-6; clone_size: .; cdr3_aa: CASSLEVAASTDTQYF; cdr3_nt: TGTGCCAGCAGCTTAGAGGTAGCGGCTAGCACAGATACGCAGTATTTT
d_call: .; j_call: TRBJ2-3; v_call: TRBV6-6; clone_size: .; cdr3_aa: CASRSSTDTQYF; cdr3_nt: TGTGCCAGCAGGTCGAGCACAGATACGCAGTATTTT
d_call: TRBD1; j_call: TRBJ2-4; v_call: TRBV28; clone_size: .; cdr3_aa: CASSFRTGKNIQYF; cdr3_nt: TGTGCCAGCAGTTTCAGGACAGGGAAAAACATTCAGTACTTC
d_call: .; j_call: TRBJ2-3; v_call: TRBV7-2; clone_size: .; cdr3_aa: CASSLASAGSTDTQYF; cdr3_nt: TGTGCCAGCAGCTTAGCTTCGGCGGGGAGCACAGATACGCAGTATTTT
d_call: .; j_call: TRBJ1-5; v_call: TRBV9; clone_size: once; cdr3_aa: CASSLGQGAQPQHF; cdr3_nt: TGTGCCAGCAGCCTGGGGCAGGGAGCTCAGCCCCAGCATTTT
d_call: .; j_call: TRBJ1-3; v_call: TRBV29-1; clone_size: .; cdr3_aa: CSVNSGNTIYF; cdr3_nt: TGCAGCGTGAACTCTGGAAACACCATATATTTT
d_call: .; j_call: TRBJ2-5; v_call: TRBV7-9; clone_size: few; cdr3_aa: CASSRAAAVETQYF; cdr3_nt: TGTGCCAGCAGCCGAGCGGCGGCTGTGGAGACCCAGTACTTC
d_call: .; j_call: TRBJ2-7; v_call: TRBV29-1; clone_size: few; cdr3_aa: CSAEGQWSYEQYF; cdr3_nt: TGCAGCGCCGAAGGACAGTGGTCCTACGAGCAGTACTTC
d_call: TRBD1; j_call: TRBJ2-7; v_call: TRBV4-3; clone_size: few; cdr3_aa: CASSPWDRGRYEQYF; cdr3_nt: TGCGCCAGCAGCCCCTGGGACAGGGGGCGCTACGAGCAGTACTTC
d_call: TRBD2; j_call: TRBJ2-3; v_call: TRBV29-1; clone_size: .; cdr3_aa: CSWAGTSGTDTQYF; cdr3_nt: TGCAGCTGGGCCGGGACTAGTGGTACAGATACGCAGTATTTT
d_call: TRBD1; j_call: TRBJ2-1; v_call: TRBV5-1; clone_size: few; cdr3_aa: CASSSGQGDFNEQFF; cdr3_nt: TGCGCCAGCAGCTCCGGACAGGGGGATTTCAATGAGCAGTTCTTC
d_call: .; j_call: TRBJ2-2; v_call: TRBV4-3; clone_size: .; cdr3_aa: CASSQDWLEYANTGELFF; cdr3_nt: TGCGCCAGCAGCCAAGACTGGCTAGAGTACGCGAACACCGGGGAGCTGTTTTTT
d_call: .; j_call: TRBJ2-3; v_call: TRBV29-1; clone_size: .; cdr3_aa: CSVNRVSTDTQYF; cdr3_nt: TGCAGCGTCAACAGGGTTAGCACAGATACGCAGTATTTT
d_call: .; j_call: TRBJ2-5; v_call: TRBV30; clone_size: .; cdr3_aa: CAWSVAGVETQYF; cdr3_nt: TGTGCCTGGAGTGTAGCAGGCGTGGAGACCCAGTACTTC
d_call: .; j_call: TRBJ1-1; v_call: TRBV6-6; clone_size: once; cdr3_aa: CASSFHGLNTEAFF; cdr3_nt: TGTGCCAGCAGTTTCCATGGTCTGAACACTGAAGCTTTCTTT
d_call: .; j_call: TRBJ2-5; v_call: TRBV19; clone_size: .; cdr3_aa: CASPDSGPAKTQYF; cdr3_nt: TGTGCCAGCCCAGATTCGGGTCCGGCGAAGACCCAGTACTTC